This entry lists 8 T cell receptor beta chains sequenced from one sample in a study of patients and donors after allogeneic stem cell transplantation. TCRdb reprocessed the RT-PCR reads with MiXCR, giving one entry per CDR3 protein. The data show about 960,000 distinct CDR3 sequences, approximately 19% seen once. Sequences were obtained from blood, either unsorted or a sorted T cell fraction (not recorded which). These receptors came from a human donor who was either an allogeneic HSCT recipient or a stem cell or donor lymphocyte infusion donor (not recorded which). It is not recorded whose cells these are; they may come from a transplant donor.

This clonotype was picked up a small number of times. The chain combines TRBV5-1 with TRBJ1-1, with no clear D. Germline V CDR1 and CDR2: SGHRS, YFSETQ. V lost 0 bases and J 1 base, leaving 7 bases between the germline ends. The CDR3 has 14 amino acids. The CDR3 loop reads CASSLDVGNTEAFF. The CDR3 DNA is TGCGCCAGCAGCTTGGATGTCGGGAACACTGAAGCTTTCTTT.

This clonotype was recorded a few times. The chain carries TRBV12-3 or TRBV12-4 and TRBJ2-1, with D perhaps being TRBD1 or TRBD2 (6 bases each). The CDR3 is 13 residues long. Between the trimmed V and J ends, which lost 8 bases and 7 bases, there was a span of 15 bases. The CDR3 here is CASSWGAENEQFF. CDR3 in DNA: TGTGCCAGCTCGTGGGGGGCAGAGAATGAGCAGTTCTTC.

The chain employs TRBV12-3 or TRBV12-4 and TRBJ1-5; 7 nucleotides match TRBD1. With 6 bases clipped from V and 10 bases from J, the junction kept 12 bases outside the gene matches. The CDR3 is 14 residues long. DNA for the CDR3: TGTGCCAGCAGCTCGACAGGGTCGGAAGGTCCCCAGCATTTT. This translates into CASSSTGSEGPQHF.

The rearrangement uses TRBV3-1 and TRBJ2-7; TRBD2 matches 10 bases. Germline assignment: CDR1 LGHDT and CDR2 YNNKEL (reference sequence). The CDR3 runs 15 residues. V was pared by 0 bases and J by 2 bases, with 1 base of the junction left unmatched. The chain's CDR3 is CASSQESGGAYEQYF. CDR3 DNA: TGTGCCAGCAGCCAAGAGAGCGGGGGGGCCTACGAGCAGTACTTC.

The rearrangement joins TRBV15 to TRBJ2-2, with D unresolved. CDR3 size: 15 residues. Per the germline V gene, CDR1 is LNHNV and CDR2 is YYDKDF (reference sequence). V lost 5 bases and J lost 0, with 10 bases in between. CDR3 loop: CATSEKQTNTGELFF. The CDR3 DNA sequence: TGTGCCACCAGCGAGAAACAGACGAACACCGGGGAGCTGTTTTTT.

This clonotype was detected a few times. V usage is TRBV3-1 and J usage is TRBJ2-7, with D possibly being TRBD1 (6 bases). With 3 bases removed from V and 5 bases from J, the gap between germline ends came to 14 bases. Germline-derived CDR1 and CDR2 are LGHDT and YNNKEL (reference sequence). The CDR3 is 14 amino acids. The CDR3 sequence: CASSQDLTGNEQYF. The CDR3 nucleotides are TGTGCCAGCAGCCAGGACCTGACAGGAAACGAGCAGTACTTC.

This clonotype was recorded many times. CDR3 loop: CASSGDNTEAFF. The CDR3 DNA follows: TGTGCCAGCAGCGGTGACAACACTGAAGCTTTCTTT. The V call is TRBV25-1, the J call TRBJ1-1; D remains ambiguous. Trimming removed 6 bases at V and 2 bases at J, with 7 bases between. CDR1 is MGHDK, CDR2 SYGVNS, per germline. The CDR3 loop spans 12 amino acids.

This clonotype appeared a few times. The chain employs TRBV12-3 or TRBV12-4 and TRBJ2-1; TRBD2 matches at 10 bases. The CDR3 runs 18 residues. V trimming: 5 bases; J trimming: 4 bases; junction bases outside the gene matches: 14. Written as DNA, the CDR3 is TGTGCCAGCAGTATTGTCCCCCCACTAGCGGGATTTTACAATGAGCAGTTCTTC. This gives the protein CASSIVPPLAGFYNEQFF.